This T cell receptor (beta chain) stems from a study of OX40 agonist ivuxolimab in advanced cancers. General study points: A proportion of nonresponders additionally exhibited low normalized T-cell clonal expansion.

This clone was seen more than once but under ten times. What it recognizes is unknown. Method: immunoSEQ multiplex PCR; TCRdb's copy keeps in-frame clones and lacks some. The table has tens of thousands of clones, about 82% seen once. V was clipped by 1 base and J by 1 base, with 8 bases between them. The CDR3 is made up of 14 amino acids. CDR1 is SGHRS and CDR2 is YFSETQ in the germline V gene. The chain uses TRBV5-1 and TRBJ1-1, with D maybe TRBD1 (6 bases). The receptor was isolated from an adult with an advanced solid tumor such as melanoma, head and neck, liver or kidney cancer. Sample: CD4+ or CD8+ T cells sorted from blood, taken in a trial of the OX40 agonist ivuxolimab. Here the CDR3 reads CASSLSQGNTEAFF. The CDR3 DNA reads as TGCGCCAGCAGCTTGTCACAGGGGAACACTGAAGCTTTCTTT.